The 22 T cell receptor beta chains reported below all come from one sample, sequenced in a study of OX40 agonist ivuxolimab in advanced cancers. This table comes from immunoSEQ multiplex PCR, and its TCRdb copy is limited to in-frame clones, with some not included. The profile shows tens of thousands of clones, 75% to 90% of them singletons. The source material was CD4+ or CD8+ T cells sorted from blood, sampled in a trial of the OX40 agonist ivuxolimab. Receptor source: an adult with an advanced solid tumor such as melanoma, head and neck, liver or kidney cancer.

The chain combines TRBV25-1 with TRBJ1-1; no clear D. This CDR3 comprises 13 residues. The V gene lost 3 bases and the J gene lost 8 bases, with 13 bases spanning the gap. Germline CDR1 reads MGHDK; CDR2 reads SYGVNS. CDR3 DNA sequence: TGTGCCAGCAGTGATCTTTGGAGGCCCGAAGCTTTCTTT. Residues: CASSDLWRPEAFF.

This clone showed up just once. The rearrangement joins TRBV11-2 to TRBJ1-2, with D perhaps matching TRBD1 (6 bases). V lost 5 bases, J lost 4 bases, and 14 bases lay in between. CDR3 size: 14 residues. Germline values: CDR1 SGHAT, CDR2 FQNNGV. The CDR3 DNA sequence: TGTGCCAGCAGCCCCGGGACAAATTCCTATGGCTACACCTTC. This sequence encodes CASSPGTNSYGYTF.

The J gene is TRBJ2-5, the V gene TRBV9, with 8 bases lining up with TRBD2. With V trimmed by 3 bases and J by 5 bases, 9 bases remained unmatched. CDR3 size: 15 residues. Germline loops: CDR1 SGDLS, CDR2 YYNGEE. In DNA, the CDR3 is TGTGCCAGCAGCGCCAGCGGGAGCGGATCGGAGACCCAGTACTTC. It yields the protein CASSASGSGSETQYF. The whole variable domain, remainder taken from reference TRBV9 and TRBJ2-5, is DSGVTQTPKHLITATGQRVTLRCSPRSGDLSVYWYQQSLDQGLQFLIQYYNGEERAKGNILERFSAQQFPDLHSELNLSSLELGDSALYFCASSASGSGSETQYFGPGTRLLVL.

The rearrangement uses TRBV4-2 and TRBJ2-7; the D gene could be TRBD1 or TRBD2 (5 bases each). V lost 1 base to trimming and J lost 2 bases, with 12 bases between them. CDR3 size: 15 residues. Germline CDR1 and CDR2: LGHNA and YNFKEQ. CDR3 amino acids: CASSQGRDGPYEQYF. CDR3 DNA sequence: TGTGCCAGCAGCCAAGGACGGGACGGTCCCTACGAGCAGTACTTC.

V usage is TRBV27 and J usage is TRBJ1-1; D remains ambiguous. CDR3 length: 14 amino acids. Germline assignment: CDR1 MNHEY and CDR2 SMNVEV (reference sequence). The V end lost 1 base, the J end lost 7 bases, and 13 bases lay between the germline ends. The CDR3 coding sequence is TGTGCCAGCAGTTTATTGGGCATCCGTATTGAAGCTTTCTTT. Translating it yields CASSLLGIRIEAFF.

The rearrangement joins TRBV11-2 to TRBJ1-1, with TRBD1 matching over 9 bases. Germline assignment: CDR1 SGHAT and CDR2 FQNNGV. Trimming removed 3 bases from V and 10 bases from J; junction bases left unmatched: 3. This CDR3 contains 12 residues. CDR3 sequence reads: CASSLHRGPAFF. As DNA, the CDR3 is TGTGCCAGCAGCTTGCACAGGGGGCCAGCTTTCTTT.

The rearrangement joins TRBV27 to TRBJ2-7; no clear D. This CDR3 has 14 residues. The germline gives CDR1 MNHEY, CDR2 SMNVEV (reference sequence). V was clipped by 0 bases and J by 2 bases, with 8 bases between them. The CDR3 DNA reads TGTGCCAGCAGTTTATCTGGGATTACCTACGAGCAGTACTTC. Amino acid sequence: CASSLSGITYEQYF.

V gene TRBV6-5 combines with J gene TRBJ2-3, with D possibly matching TRBD1 (6 bases). There are 15 residues in the CDR3. The germline CDR1 and CDR2 sequences are MNHEY and SVGAGI. Trimming removed 2 bases from V and 5 bases from J, with 14 bases in between. CDR3 nucleotide sequence: TGTGCCAGCAGTTACCCATCCGCAGGGGTAGATACGCAGTATTTT. Translation gives CASSYPSAGVDTQYF.

A single count supports this clone. V usage is TRBV2 and J usage is TRBJ1-1; no clear D. The CDR3 covers 12 residues. V was pared by 8 bases and J by 6 bases, with 13 bases between. Germline assignment: CDR1 SNHLY and CDR2 FYNNEI. The CDR3 reads CASSPWVSEAFF. CDR3 DNA sequence: TGTGCCAGCTCCCCCTGGGTTTCTGAAGCTTTCTTT.

Regarding this clone: The same CDR3 arises from other DNA sequences in this sample as well. The rearrangement joins TRBV27 to TRBJ2-1; 9 positions match TRBD2. There are 15 residues in the CDR3. Germline trimming cut 0 bases from V and 4 bases from J; bases unmatched to any gene: 1. The germline gives CDR1 MNHEY, CDR2 SMNVEV (reference sequence). The CDR3 protein is CASSLSSGSYNEQFF. CDR3 DNA: TGTGCCAGCAGTTTATCTAGCGGGAGTTACAATGAGCAGTTCTTC.

This chain links TRBV5-8 with TRBJ1-1; 10 nucleotides match TRBD1. Germline CDR1 and CDR2: SGHTS and YDEGEE. Trimming at V came to 2 bases and at J to 4 bases, leaving 2 bases not matched to a gene. The CDR3 is 14 amino acids. The CDR3 DNA reads as TGTGCCAGCAGCTTAGGACAGGGGGTCACTGAAGCTTTCTTT. Translated: CASSLGQGVTEAFF.

This clone was seen a single time. The chain employs TRBV2 and TRBJ2-7, with 10 bases lining up with TRBD2. CDR1 and CDR2 from the germline V gene are SNHLY and FYNNEI. The CDR3 is 15 amino acids. The V gene end was trimmed by 6 bases and the J gene end by 3 bases; junction bases not matched to a gene: 8. DNA of the CDR3: TGTGCCAGCAGGCCTAGCGGGAGTTGGAGCTACGAGCAGTACTTC. It encodes CASRPSGSWSYEQYF.

The V gene is TRBV27, the J gene TRBJ1-2, with TRBD1 as a possible D gene (5 bases). CDR1 and CDR2 (germline): MNHEY, SMNVEV (reference sequence). Trimming stripped 6 bases from V and 8 bases from J, with 16 bases between. The length of the CDR3 is 13 residues. DNA for the CDR3: TGTGCCAGCAGCGGGCAGGGAAGATTGGGCTACACCTTC. Encoded protein: CASSGQGRLGYTF.

The chain links TRBV5-1 to TRBJ1-1; 8 positions match TRBD1. After removal of 0 bases from V and 4 bases from J, the junction contained 8 bases not matched to a gene. The CDR3 spans 16 residues. Germline V CDR1 and CDR2: SGHRS, YFSETQ. CDR3: CASSLEGTGWGTEAFF. CDR3 bases: TGCGCCAGCAGCTTGGAGGGGACAGGTTGGGGCACTGAAGCTTTCTTT.

V and J are TRBV5-4 and TRBJ1-1; D not certain. Trimming removed 4 bases at V and 4 bases at J, with 8 bases between. Germline loops: CDR1 SGHNT, CDR2 YYREEE (reference sequence). The CDR3 is 12 residues long. CDR3 bases: TGTGCCAGCAGCCCCCTAGGCACTGAAGCTTTCTTT. It is translated as CASSPLGTEAFF.

Comment on this clone: Relative to the germline gene, one junction end is altered; a read error may explain this. The genes are TRBV15 and TRBJ1-2, with 9 bases that match TRBD1. CDR1 is LNHNV and CDR2 is YYDKDF in the germline V gene (reference sequence). This CDR3 contains 15 residues. For the CDR3, the DNA is TGTGCCACCAGCAGACGGGACAGGGCGAACTATGGCTGCACCTTC. Amino acid sequence: CATSRRDRANYGCTF.

This rearrangement joins TRBV21-1 to TRBJ2-7; TRBD2, the table's D call, was not compared with the DNA. TRBV21-1 is reported as a pseudogene. This CDR3 contains 17 residues. The CDR3 sequence is CASSQRTSGRVTYEQYF. For the CDR3, the DNA is TGTGCCAGCAGCCAACGGACTAGCGGGAGGGTAACCTACGAGCAGTACTTC.

The chain links TRBV19 to TRBJ2-1; unclear D gene. The CDR3 loop spans 14 amino acids. From germline, CDR1 is LNHDA and CDR2 SQIVND (reference sequence). Trimming pared 6 bases from V and 2 bases from J, leaving 11 bases between. The CDR3 sequence: CASSPGSTYNEQFF. Written as DNA, the CDR3 is TGTGCCAGTAGCCCCGGTAGCACCTACAATGAGCAGTTCTTC.

The chain joins TRBV27 to TRBJ2-7, with 9 bases identical to TRBD1. The germline V gene has CDR1 MNHEY and CDR2 SMNVEV (reference sequence). Unmatched junction bases numbered 8, after V lost 4 bases and J lost 4 bases. This CDR3 contains 15 residues. The CDR3 here is CASSSPGTGFYEQYF. The CDR3 nucleotides read TGTGCCAGCAGTTCCCCGGGGACAGGGTTTTACGAGCAGTACTTC.

V usage is TRBV19 and J usage is TRBJ2-3; D is unresolved. The CDR3 has 13 residues. The V gene's germline CDR1 is LNHDA and CDR2 SQIVND (reference sequence). Trimming removed 1 base from V and 2 bases from J, with 4 bases in between. CDR3 in DNA: TGTGCCAGTAGTATAGTTCCCACAGATACGCAGTATTTT. Protein: CASSIVPTDTQYF.

The V gene is TRBV28, the J gene TRBJ1-2; D possibly corresponds to TRBD1 (6 bases). The V end lost 3 bases, the J end lost 7 bases, and 24 bases lay between the germline ends. From germline, CDR1 is MDHEN and CDR2 SYDVKM. CDR3 length: 17 amino acids. The DNA of the CDR3 is TGTGCCAGCAGTTTTCGGCCGGGGACAAGGAATCGATCTGGCTACACCTTC. This gives the protein CASSFRPGTRNRSGYTF.

The rearrangement links TRBV4-1 to TRBJ1-2; no clear D gene. V shed 0 bases and J shed 4 bases, with 12 bases lying between them. The CDR3 has 15 amino acids. CDR1 is MGHRA and CDR2 is YSYEKL in the germline V gene. The CDR3 loop is CASSQERRLVYGYTF. CDR3 nucleotides: TGCGCCAGCAGCCAAGAGCGAAGGTTGGTCTATGGCTACACCTTC.